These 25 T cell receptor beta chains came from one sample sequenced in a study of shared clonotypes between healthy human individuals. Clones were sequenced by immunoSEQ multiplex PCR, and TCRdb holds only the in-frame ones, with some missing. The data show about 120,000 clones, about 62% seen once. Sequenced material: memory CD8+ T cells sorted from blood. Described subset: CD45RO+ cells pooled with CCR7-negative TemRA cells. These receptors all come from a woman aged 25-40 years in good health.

CDR3 sequence: CASSLLTNTEAFF. The CDR3 DNA reads TGTGCCAGCAGCCTCCTGACGAACACTGAAGCTTTCTTT. The chain has TRBV5-4 and TRBJ1-1, with D unresolved. CDR3 length equals 13 residues. V lost 4 bases to trimming and J lost 1 base, with 8 bases between them. From germline, CDR1 is SGHNT and CDR2 YYREEE (reference sequence).

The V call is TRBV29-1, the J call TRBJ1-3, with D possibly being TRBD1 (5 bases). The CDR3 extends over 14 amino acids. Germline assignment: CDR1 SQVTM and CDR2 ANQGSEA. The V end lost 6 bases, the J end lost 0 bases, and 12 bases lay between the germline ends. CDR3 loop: CSVPDSRSGNTIYF. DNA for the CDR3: TGCAGCGTACCCGACAGCCGCTCTGGAAACACCATATATTTT.

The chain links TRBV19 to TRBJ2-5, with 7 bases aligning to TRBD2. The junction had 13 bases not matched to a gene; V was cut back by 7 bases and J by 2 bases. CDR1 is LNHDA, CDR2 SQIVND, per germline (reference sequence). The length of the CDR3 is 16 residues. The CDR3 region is CASKEMATGRQETQYF. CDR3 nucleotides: TGTGCCAGTAAAGAAATGGCCACCGGGAGGCAAGAGACCCAGTACTTC. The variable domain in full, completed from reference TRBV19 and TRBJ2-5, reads DGGITQSPKYLFRKEGQNVTLSCEQNLNHDAMYWYRQDPGQGLRLIYYSQIVNDFQKGDIAEGYSVSREKKESFPLTVTSAQKNPTAFYLCASKEMATGRQETQYFGPGTRLLVL.

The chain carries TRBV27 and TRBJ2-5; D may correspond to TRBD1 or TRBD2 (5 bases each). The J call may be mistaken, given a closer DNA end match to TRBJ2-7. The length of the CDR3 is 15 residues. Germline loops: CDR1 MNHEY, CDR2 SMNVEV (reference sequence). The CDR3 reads CASSPGTRPAYEQYF. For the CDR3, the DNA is TGTGCCAGCAGTCCTGGGACGCGGCCGGCCTACGAGCAGTACTTC.

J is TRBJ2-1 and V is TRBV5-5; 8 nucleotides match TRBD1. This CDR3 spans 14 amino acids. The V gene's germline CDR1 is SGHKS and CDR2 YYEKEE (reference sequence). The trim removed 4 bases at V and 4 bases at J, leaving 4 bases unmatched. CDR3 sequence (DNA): TGTGCCAGCAGCACCCGGGACAGGTACAATGAGCAGTTCTTC. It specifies CASSTRDRYNEQFF.

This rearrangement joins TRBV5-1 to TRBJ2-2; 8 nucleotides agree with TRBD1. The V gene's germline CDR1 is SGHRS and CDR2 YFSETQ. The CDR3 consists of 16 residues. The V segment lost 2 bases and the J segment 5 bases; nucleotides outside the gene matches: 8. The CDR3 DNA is TGCGCCAGCAGCTTACTGACAGGGGCGCTGACCGGGGAGCTGTTTTTT. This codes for CASSLLTGALTGELFF. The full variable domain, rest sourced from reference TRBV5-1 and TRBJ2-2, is KAGVTQTPRYLIKTRGQQVTLSCSPISGHRSVSWYQQTPGQGLQFLFEYFSETQRNKGNFPGRFSGRQFSNSRSEMNVSTLELGDSALYLCASSLLTGALTGELFFGEGSRLTVL.

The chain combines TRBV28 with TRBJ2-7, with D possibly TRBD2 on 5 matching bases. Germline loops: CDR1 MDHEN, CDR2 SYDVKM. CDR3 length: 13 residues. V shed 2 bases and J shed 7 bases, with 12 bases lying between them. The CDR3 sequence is CASSLTGLGEQYF. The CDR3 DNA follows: TGTGCCAGCAGTTTAACGGGATTAGGTGAGCAGTACTTC.

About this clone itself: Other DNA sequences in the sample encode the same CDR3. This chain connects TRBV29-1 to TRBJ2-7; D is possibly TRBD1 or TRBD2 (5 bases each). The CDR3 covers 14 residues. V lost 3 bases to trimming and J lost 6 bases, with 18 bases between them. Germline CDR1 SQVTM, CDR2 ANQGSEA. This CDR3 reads CSVEDRGLSPEQYF. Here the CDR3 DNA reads TGCAGCGTTGAGGATCGGGGCTTGAGCCCCGAGCAGTACTTC.

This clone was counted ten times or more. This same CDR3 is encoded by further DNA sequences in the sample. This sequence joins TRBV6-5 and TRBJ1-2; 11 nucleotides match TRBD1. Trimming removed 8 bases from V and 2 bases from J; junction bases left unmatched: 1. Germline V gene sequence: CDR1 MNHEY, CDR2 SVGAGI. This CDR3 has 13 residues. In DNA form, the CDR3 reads TGTGCCAGCGGGGACAGGGGGAACTATGGCTACACCTTC. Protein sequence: CASGDRGNYGYTF.

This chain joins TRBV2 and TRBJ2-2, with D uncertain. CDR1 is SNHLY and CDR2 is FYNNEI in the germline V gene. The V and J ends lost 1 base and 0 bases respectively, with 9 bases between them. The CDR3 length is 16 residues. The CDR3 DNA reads TGTGCCAGCAGTGAAGGAGCAGGCCCGAACACCGGGGAGCTGTTTTTT. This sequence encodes CASSEGAGPNTGELFF.

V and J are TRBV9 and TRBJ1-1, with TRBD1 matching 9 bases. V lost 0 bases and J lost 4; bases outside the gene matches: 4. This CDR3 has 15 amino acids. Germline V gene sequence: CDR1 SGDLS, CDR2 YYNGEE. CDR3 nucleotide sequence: TGTGCCAGCAGCGTAGGGGGACAGGGCGGCACTGAAGCTTTCTTT. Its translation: CASSVGGQGGTEAFF. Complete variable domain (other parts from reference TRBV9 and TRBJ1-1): DSGVTQTPKHLITATGQRVTLRCSPRSGDLSVYWYQQSLDQGLQFLIQYYNGEERAKGNILERFSAQQFPDLHSELNLSSLELGDSALYFCASSVGGQGGTEAFFGQGTRLTVV.

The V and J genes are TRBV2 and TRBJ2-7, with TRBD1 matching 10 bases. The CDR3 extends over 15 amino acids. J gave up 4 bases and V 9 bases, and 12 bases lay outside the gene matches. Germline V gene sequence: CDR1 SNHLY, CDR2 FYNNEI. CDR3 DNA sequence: TGTGCCAGACAGTCCGGGACAGGGGCCAAGTACGAGCAGTACTTC. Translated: CARQSGTGAKYEQYF. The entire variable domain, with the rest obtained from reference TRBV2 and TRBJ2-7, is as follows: EPEVTQTPSHQVTQMGQEVILRCVPISNHLYFYWYRQILGQKVEFLVSFYNNEISEKSEIFDDQFSVERPDGSNFTLKIRSTKLEDSAMYFCARQSGTGAKYEQYFGPGTRLTVT.

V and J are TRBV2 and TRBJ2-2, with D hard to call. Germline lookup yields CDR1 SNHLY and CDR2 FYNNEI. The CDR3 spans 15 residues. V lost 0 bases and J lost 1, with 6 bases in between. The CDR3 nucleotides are TGTGCCAGCAGTGAAGCGCCCGGGAACACCGGGGAGCTGTTTTTT. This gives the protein CASSEAPGNTGELFF.

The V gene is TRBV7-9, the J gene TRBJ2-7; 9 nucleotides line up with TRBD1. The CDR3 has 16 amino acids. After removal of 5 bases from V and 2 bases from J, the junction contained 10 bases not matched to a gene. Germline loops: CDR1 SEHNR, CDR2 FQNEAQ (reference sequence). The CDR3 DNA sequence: TGTGCCAGCAGCCTACCCCGGGACAGGGTTACCTACGAGCAGTACTTC. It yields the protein CASSLPRDRVTYEQYF.

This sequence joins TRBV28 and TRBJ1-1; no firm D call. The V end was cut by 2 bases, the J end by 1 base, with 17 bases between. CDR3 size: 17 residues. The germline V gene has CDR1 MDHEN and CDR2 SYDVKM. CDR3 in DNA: TGTGCCAGCAGTTTAAGACCCCGATGGCAGGCGAACACTGAAGCTTTCTTT. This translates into CASSLRPRWQANTEAFF.

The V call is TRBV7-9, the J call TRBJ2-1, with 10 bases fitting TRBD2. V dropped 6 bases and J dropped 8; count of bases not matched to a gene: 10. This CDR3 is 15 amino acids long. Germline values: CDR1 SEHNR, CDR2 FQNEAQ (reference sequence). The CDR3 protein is CASRELAGVRDEQFF. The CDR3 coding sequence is TGTGCCAGCAGGGAGCTAGCGGGAGTTAGGGATGAGCAGTTCTTC.

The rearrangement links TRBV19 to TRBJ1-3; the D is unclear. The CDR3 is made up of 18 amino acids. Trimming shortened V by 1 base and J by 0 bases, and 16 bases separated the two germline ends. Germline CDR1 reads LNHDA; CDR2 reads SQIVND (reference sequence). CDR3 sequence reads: CASSIGNSQLASGNTIYF. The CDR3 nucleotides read TGTGCCAGTAGTATAGGAAACTCCCAGCTCGCCTCTGGAAACACCATATATTTT.

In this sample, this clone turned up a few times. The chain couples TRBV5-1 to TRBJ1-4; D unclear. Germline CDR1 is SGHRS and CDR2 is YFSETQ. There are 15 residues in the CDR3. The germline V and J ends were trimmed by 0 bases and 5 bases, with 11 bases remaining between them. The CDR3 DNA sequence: TGCGCCAGCAGCTTGGAGGGCCTCAACAATGAAAAACTGTTTTTT. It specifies CASSLEGLNNEKLFF.

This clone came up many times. This CDR3 reads CASKGTVGNYEQYF. DNA of the CDR3: TGTGCCAGCAAAGGGACAGTGGGAAACTACGAGCAGTACTTC. V and J are TRBV2 and TRBJ2-7; TRBD1 agrees at 7 bases. Trimming at V came to 7 bases and at J to 3 bases, leaving 9 bases not matched to a gene. Germline V gene sequence: CDR1 SNHLY, CDR2 FYNNEI. The length of the CDR3 is 14 residues.

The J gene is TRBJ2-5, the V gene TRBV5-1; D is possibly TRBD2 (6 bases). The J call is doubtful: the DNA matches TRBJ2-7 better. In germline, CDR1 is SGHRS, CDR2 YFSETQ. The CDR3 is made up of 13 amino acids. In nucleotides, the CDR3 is TGCGCCAGCAGCGCCGGGACTCGCTACGAGCAGTACTTC. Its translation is CASSAGTRYEQYF.

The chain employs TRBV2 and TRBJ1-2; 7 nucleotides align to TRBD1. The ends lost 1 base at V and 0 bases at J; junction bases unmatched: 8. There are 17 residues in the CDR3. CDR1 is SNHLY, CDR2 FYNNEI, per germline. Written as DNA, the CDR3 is TGTGCCAGCAGTGAAGATCGACAGGGCTTTTCTAACTATGGCTACACCTTC. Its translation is CASSEDRQGFSNYGYTF.

CDR3 sequence reads: CASSLEEGTDEQYF. In DNA form, the CDR3 reads TGTGCCAGCAGCTTAGAAGAGGGTACCGACGAGCAGTACTTC. The V gene is TRBV13, the J gene TRBJ2-7, with D possibly TRBD2 on 5 matching bases. This CDR3 is 14 amino acids long. CDR1 PRHDT and CDR2 FYEKMQ come from the germline V gene (reference sequence). V lost 1 base, J lost 5 bases, and 12 bases lay in between.

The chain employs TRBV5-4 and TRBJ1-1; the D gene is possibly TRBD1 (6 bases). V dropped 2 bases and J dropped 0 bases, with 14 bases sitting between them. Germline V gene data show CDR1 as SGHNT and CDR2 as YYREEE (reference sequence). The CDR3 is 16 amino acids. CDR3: CASSLNLRQVNTEAFF. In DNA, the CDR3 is TGTGCCAGCAGCTTAAATCTCCGACAGGTGAACACTGAAGCTTTCTTT.

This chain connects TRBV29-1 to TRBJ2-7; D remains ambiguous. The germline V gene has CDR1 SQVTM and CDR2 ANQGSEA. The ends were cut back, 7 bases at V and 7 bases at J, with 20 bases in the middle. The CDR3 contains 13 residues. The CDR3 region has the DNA TGCAGCGCAACACAGTCCCGGTCTCGGGAGCAGTACTTC. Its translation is CSATQSRSREQYF.

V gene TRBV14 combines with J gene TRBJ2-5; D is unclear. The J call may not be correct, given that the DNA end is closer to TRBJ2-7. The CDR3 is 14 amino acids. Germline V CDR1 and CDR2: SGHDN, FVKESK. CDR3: CASSLDGEVGEQYF. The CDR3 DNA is TGTGCCAGCAGCCTTGACGGTGAGGTGGGCGAGCAGTACTTC.